These T cell receptor beta chains were read from a single sample in a study of control samples from healthy donors and cancer patients. The protocol was immunoSEQ multiplex PCR, while the TCRdb copy is restricted to in-frame clones and leaves out a portion. This sample has some 51,000 clones; 95% to 97% occur once, and the top ten carry 1.1%. Sequencing used blood. The receptor set was obtained from a woman younger than 30 in good health. Each CDR3 is given with its conserved first and last residue. A D gene is named only where the DNA matches it firmly. Some rows mark clone size as missing; the rest say once, few, many or name a class of expanded clone.

v_gene,abundance,d_gene,j_gene,CDR3aa,CDR3nt
TRBV11-2,-,-,TRBJ1-3,CASRPQDLSGNTIYF,TGTGCCAGCAGACCACAGGACCTCTCTGGAAACACCATATATTTT
TRBV4-1,-,-,TRBJ1-1,CASSPGSAEAFF,TGCGCCAGCAGCCCCGGAAGCGCTGAAGCTTTCTTT
TRBV2,-,TRBD1,TRBJ1-6,CASSGQGAQSPLHF,TGTGCCAGCAGTGGACAGGGGGCACAGTCACCCCTCCACTTT
TRBV28,-,-,TRBJ1-2,CASSAQASTGRYGYTF,TGTGCCAGCAGTGCTCAGGCCTCGACAGGCCGCTATGGCTACACCTTC
TRBV18,-,-,TRBJ1-1,CASSPGTPEAFF,TGTGCCAGCTCACCGGGGACACCTGAAGCTTTCTTT
TRBV5-1,-,TRBD1,TRBJ1-2,CASTGGTAPNYGYTF,TGCGCCAGCACCGGGGGGACAGCCCCTAACTATGGCTACACCTTC
TRBV19,-,-,TRBJ1-6,CASPQGTDSYNSPLHF,TGTGCCAGTCCCCAGGGTACCGACTCCTATAATTCACCCCTCCACTTT
TRBV5-1,-,-,TRBJ2-3,CASSREGADSTDTQYF,TGCGCCAGCAGCCGAGAAGGGGCGGATAGCACAGATACGCAGTATTTT
TRBV27,-,-,TRBJ2-4,CASSPISRGAQNIQYF,TGTGCCAGCAGTCCGATTTCTAGGGGAGCCCAAAACATTCAGTACTTC
TRBV12-5,-,TRBD1,TRBJ1-1,CASGGTAMNTEAFF,TGTGCTAGTGGGGGGACAGCTATGAACACTGAAGCTTTCTTT
TRBV29-1,-,-,TRBJ2-3,CSVEGRDTQYF,TGCAGCGTTGAAGGCAGAGATACGCAGTATTTT
TRBV7-2,-,-,TRBJ2-1,CASRWGATYNEQFF,TGTGCCAGCAGGTGGGGGGCCACCTACAATGAGCAGTTCTTC
TRBV15,once,TRBD1,TRBJ1-1,CATSRGGRGQGAKAEAFF,TGTGCCACCAGCAGAGGTGGGAGGGGACAGGGGGCAAAGGCTGAAGCTTTCTTT
TRBV30,-,-,TRBJ1-5,CAWSVTGNQPQHF,TGTGCCTGGAGTGTAACGGGCAATCAGCCCCAGCATTTT
TRBV12-3/TRBV12-4,once,-,TRBJ1-1,CASSNVGAAFF,TGTGCCAGCAGTAATGTGGGGGCGGCTTTCTTT
TRBV29-1,-,-,TRBJ1-2,CSVVSLRGDGYTF,TGCAGCGTTGTCAGTTTAAGGGGGGATGGCTACACCTTC
TRBV5-1,once,-,TRBJ1-1,CASRAQGGFIRNTEAFF,TGCGCCAGCAGAGCACAGGGAGGCTTTATCAGGAACACTGAAGCTTTCTTT
TRBV7-2,-,-,TRBJ1-3,CASSLGAGGNTIYF,TGTGCCAGCAGCTTAGGGGCAGGTGGAAACACCATATATTTT
TRBV6-2/TRBV6-3,-,TRBD1,TRBJ1-2,CASSYQPRQGKNGYTF,TGTGCCAGCAGTTACCAGCCGCGACAGGGGAAAAATGGCTACACCTTC
TRBV5-1,-,TRBD2,TRBJ2-7,CASSAGGVQPTYEQYF,TGCGCCAGCAGCGCGGGGGGGGTACAGCCAACCTACGAGCAGTACTTC
TRBV19,-,-,TRBJ1-1,CATTHLTGNTEAFF,TGTGCCACAACCCACCTGACAGGGAACACTGAAGCTTTCTTT
TRBV6-2/TRBV6-3,-,-,TRBJ1-2,CASGFRGYGYTF,TGTGCCAGCGGTTTCAGGGGCTATGGCTACACCTTC
TRBV3-1/TRBV3-2,-,-,TRBJ1-1,CASSQDPAMGAFF,TGTGCCAGCAGCCAAGATCCCGCGATGGGAGCTTTCTTT
TRBV5-4,-,TRBD2,TRBJ2-3,CASSPKRGGTDTQYF,TGTGCCAGCAGCCCAAAGCGGGGGGGCACAGATACGCAGTATTTT
TRBV6-5,-,-,TRBJ1-3,CASMGGITGNTIYF,TGTGCCAGCATGGGCGGGATTACTGGAAACACCATATATTTT
TRBV28,-,TRBD1,TRBJ1-3,CASAWDRDLSGNTIYF,TGTGCCAGCGCTTGGGACAGGGATTTGTCTGGAAACACCATATATTTT
TRBV6-4,-,-,TRBJ2-1,CASSPGPSSYNEQFF,TGTGCCAGCAGCCCGGGGCCTAGCTCCTACAATGAGCAGTTCTTC
TRBV30,-,-,TRBJ1-2,CAWSVSQGRNYGYTF,TGTGCCTGGAGTGTATCTCAGGGGCGTAACTATGGCTACACCTTC
TRBV27,-,-,TRBJ2-2,CASSLLSLAGELFF,TGTGCCAGCAGTTTATTGTCCCTTGCCGGGGAGCTGTTTTTT
TRBV27,-,TRBD1,TRBJ1-2,CASSLSEGQGVNYGYTF,TGTGCCAGCAGTTTATCCGAGGGACAGGGTGTTAACTATGGCTACACCTTC
TRBV3-1/TRBV3-2,once,-,TRBJ1-2,CASSQDRRGRHF,TGTGCCAGCAGCCAAGATCGTCGGGGGAGGCACTTC
TRBV7-3,-,-,TRBJ2-5,CASSPTGSQETQYF,TGTGCCAGCAGCCCGACGGGATCCCAAGAGACCCAGTACTTC
TRBV19,-,TRBD2,TRBJ2-1,CASSIASGGAREQFF,TGTGCCAGTAGTATCGCTAGCGGGGGGGCCCGGGAGCAGTTCTTC
TRBV4-3,-,-,TRBJ2-6,CASSQGLGSGANVLTF,TGCGCCAGCAGCCAAGGTTTAGGGTCTGGGGCCAACGTCCTGACTTTC
TRBV5-4,-,-,TRBJ1-1,CASTPGGQGNTEAFF,TGTGCCAGCACACCAGGTGGGCAGGGGAACACTGAAGCTTTCTTT
TRBV5-4,-,TRBD1,TRBJ1-2,CASSLPRTGKGYTF,TGTGCCAGCAGCTTGCCGCGGACAGGGAAAGGCTACACCTTC
TRBV7-9,-,TRBD1,TRBJ2-3,CASSLLSWGQGTDTQYF,TGTGCCAGCAGCTTACTAAGCTGGGGACAGGGCACAGATACGCAGTATTTT
TRBV2,-,-,TRBJ2-7,CASSVQGRGEQYF,TGTGCCAGCAGTGTGCAGGGACGAGGAGAGCAGTACTTC
TRBV5-1,-,TRBD2,TRBJ2-5,CASRLGLAGGQETQYF,TGCGCCAGCAGGTTGGGACTAGCGGGGGGCCAAGAGACCCAGTACTTC
TRBV30,-,-,TRBJ1-1,CAWTGTMNTEAFF,TGTGCCTGGACAGGGACTATGAACACTGAAGCTTTCTTT
TRBV4-3,-,-,TRBJ1-4,CASSQDRGLAAEKLFF,TGCGCCAGCAGCCAAGATAGGGGTTTAGCCGCTGAAAAACTGTTTTTT
TRBV28,-,TRBD1,TRBJ1-6,CASSLWPTGFPNSPLHF,TGTGCCAGCAGTTTATGGCCGACAGGGTTCCCGAATTCACCCCTCCACTTT
TRBV27,-,TRBD2,TRBJ2-7,CATSLRGGALRNPYEQYF,TGTGCCACCAGTTTACGGGGGGGGGCCTTACGAAACCCCTATGAGCAGTACTTC
TRBV2,-,-,TRBJ2-7,CASSLVKVVEQYF,TGTGCCAGCAGTCTGGTGAAGGTGGTCGAGCAGTACTTC
TRBV3-1/TRBV3-2,once,TRBD2,TRBJ2-5,CASSHSSGGAGETQYF,TGTGCCAGCAGCCATTCTAGCGGGGGGGCTGGGGAGACCCAGTACTTC
TRBV23-1,-,-,TRBJ2-5,CASSQSAWTRETQYF,TGCGCCAGCAGTCAATCGGCGTGGACAAGAGAGACCCAGTACTTC
TRBV12-5,once,-,TRBJ1-1,CASGLVPHTPEAFF,TGTGCTAGTGGTTTGGTACCCCACACCCCTGAAGCTTTCTTT
TRBV11-2,-,-,TRBJ1-1,CASSPGTQRPTEAFF,TGTGCCAGCAGCCCTGGGACACAGAGACCCACTGAAGCTTTCTTT
TRBV12-3/TRBV12-4,-,-,TRBJ1-6,CASLLLGGSPLHF,TGTGCCAGCCTACTCCTAGGAGGGTCACCCCTCCACTTT
TRBV3-1/TRBV3-2,-,-,TRBJ1-1,CASSQDQRGGGTEAFF,TGTGCCAGCAGCCAAGATCAACGGGGAGGAGGTACTGAAGCTTTCTTT
TRBV6-6,once,-,TRBJ1-1,CASIQGSTEAFF,TGTGCCAGCATCCAGGGGAGCACTGAAGCTTTCTTT
TRBV7-2,-,-,TRBJ2-1,CASSFTPTINEQFF,TGTGCCAGCAGCTTCACTCCAACAATCAATGAGCAGTTCTTC
TRBV19,-,TRBD1,TRBJ1-2,CASSIGQGAYGYTF,TGTGCCAGTAGTATCGGACAGGGGGCGTATGGCTACACCTTC